This T cell receptor beta chain was captured in a study of human T cells and chemical hapten exposure. About the study: Epicutaneous patch tests delivered 0.01% DPC to the upper back, with evaluation at 6 days. Slight volume differences across pooled libraries mainly accounted for varying per-sample TCR yields. Study-level points and caveats: Sensitizing with DPC caused no change in TCRs above 1 in 1000 frequency.

The CDR3 has 15 amino acids. Germline V gene data show CDR1 as MNHNS and CDR2 as SASEGT. Trimming at V came to 5 bases and at J to 4 bases, leaving 3 bases not matched to a gene. The time point is: patch test 1, 2 weeks after DPC sensitization. Noted treatment: therapeutic diphenylcyclopropenone sensitization with weekly scalp DPC. The library labeled individual cDNA molecules by adding unique molecular identifiers to them. TCRdb re-analysed the RACE reads in MiXCR, keeping a single row per CDR3 protein. The sample shows tens of thousands of distinct CDR3 sequences, over 9.5% of them seen only once. In this sample, this clonotype turned up a few times. What it recognizes is unknown.

V usage is TRBV6-1 and J usage is TRBJ2-1; 12 bases are a match to TRBD2. The sample consisted of whole blood, taken in connection with sensitization to the hapten diphenylcyclopropenone (DPC). The source is a middle-aged man with alopecia areata. Some clones in this sample may be carry-over from other donors' samples. The CDR3 loop reads CASSPLAGGYNEQFF. The CDR3 DNA sequence: TGTGCCAGCAGTCCTCTAGCGGGAGGGTACAATGAGCAGTTCTTC.